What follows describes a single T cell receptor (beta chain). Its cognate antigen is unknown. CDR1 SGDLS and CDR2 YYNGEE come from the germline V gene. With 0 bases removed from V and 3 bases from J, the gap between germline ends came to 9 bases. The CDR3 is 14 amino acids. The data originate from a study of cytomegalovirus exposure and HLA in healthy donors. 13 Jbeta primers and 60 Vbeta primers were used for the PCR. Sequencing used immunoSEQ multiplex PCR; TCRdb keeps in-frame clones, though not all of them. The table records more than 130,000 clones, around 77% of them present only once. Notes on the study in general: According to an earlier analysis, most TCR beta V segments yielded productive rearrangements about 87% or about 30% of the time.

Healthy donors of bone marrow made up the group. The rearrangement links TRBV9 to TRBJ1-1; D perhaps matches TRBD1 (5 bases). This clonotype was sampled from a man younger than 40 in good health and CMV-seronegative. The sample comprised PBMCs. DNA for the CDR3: TGTGCCAGCAGCGTAGGAGCGGGACACACTGAAGCTTTCTTT. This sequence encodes CASSVGAGHTEAFF.